This is a list of T cell receptor beta chains from one sample in a study of cytotoxic CD8 clonotypes in ibrutinib-treated CLL. Measured with immunoSEQ multiplex PCR; TCRdb has only the in-frame clones, and not every one. This repertoire shows 150,000 or so clones, approximately 80% found once; its top ten account for 6.5% to 8%. The sequencing here drew on PBMCs, taken after 36 months of ibrutinib treatment. The source is a human donor with chronic lymphocytic leukemia. CDR3s leave out the opening cysteine and the closing phenylalanine or tryptophan.

j_call | v_call | cdr3_aa
TRBJ1-5 | TRBV7-2 | ASSLATGLGQPQH
TRBJ1-2 | TRBV18 | ASSPDRNYGYT
TRBJ1-5 | TRBV5-1 | ASPSNGGRQPQH
TRBJ2-1 | TRBV10-3 | AIRGLAGVTEQF
TRBJ1-6 | TRBV27 | ASNQGGAYRSPLH
TRBJ2-5 | TRBV5-1 | ASSLLERQTQY
TRBJ1-2 | TRBV27 | ASSLSLAGYGYT
TRBJ2-2 | TRBV6-1 | ASSEEGLF
TRBJ2-7 | TRBV6-1 | ASSDPGTYEQY
TRBJ2-7 | TRBV5-4 | ASSSRTANEQY
TRBJ1-1 | TRBV29-1 | SVENLQGSLQAF
TRBJ2-1 | TRBV5-1 | ASSFRGNNEQF
TRBJ2-1 | TRBV10-1 | ASSENRGTYNEQF
TRBJ1-2 | TRBV19 | ASRNGGVGGYT
TRBJ1-6 | TRBV6-5 | ASSYGGSVGNSPLH
TRBJ2-1 | TRBV7-9 | ASISRPLAGAYNEQF
TRBJ1-5 | TRBV30 | AWSKRGNQPQH
TRBJ1-2 | TRBV6-5 | ASIHPDGADYGYT
TRBJ1-1 | TRBV7-3 | ASSFWTDLTEAF
TRBJ1-5 | TRBV7-8 | ASRNSGPQH
TRBJ1-1 | TRBV5-6 | ASSSTKIKTRPDTEAF
TRBJ2-5 | TRBV5-5 | ASSFPDLGTQY
TRBJ2-7 | TRBV30 | AWRGQVVNYEQY
TRBJ2-7 | TRBV18 | ASSPGTGGPYEQY
TRBJ2-5 | TRBV27 | ASSSAGGRQETQY
TRBJ1-5 | TRBV18 | ASWRDGQPQH
TRBJ2-3 | TRBV4-2 | ASSQWFTTDTQY
TRBJ2-2 | TRBV6-1 | ASSSQTGGELF
TRBJ2-1 | TRBV19 | ASRETGKSYNEQF
TRBJ2-6 | TRBV10-3 | AISESRAGANVLT
TRBJ2-3 | TRBV28 | ASSLVSLAGDTQY
TRBJ2-5 | TRBV28 | ASSPGGAATQY
TRBJ1-2 | TRBV28 | ASRTGGYGYT